The T cell receptor (beta chain) under discussion was sequenced for a study of CD8+ T cells in alopecia areata. Extracted RNA was reverse transcribed, and the resulting cDNA served as sequencing template. Clones were read by immunoSEQ multiplex PCR, and TCRdb kept only the in-frame ones, dropping some. The table lists about 190,000 clones, roughly three fifths of them singletons. Regarding treatment: oral pan-JAK inhibitor, 5-10 mg twice daily. The TCR originated in a human donor with alopecia areata. Sequenced here: CD4+ T cells sorted from blood, sampled at week 4, from a patient treated with tofacitinib.

Here the CDR3 reads CASSIRPNEQFF. CDR3 nucleotides: TGTGCCAGTAGTATAAGGCCTAATGAGCAGTTCTTC. The V gene is TRBV19, the J gene TRBJ2-1, with D uncertain. Germline values: CDR1 LNHDA, CDR2 SQIVND (reference sequence). The germline V and J ends were trimmed by 2 bases and 7 bases, with 6 bases remaining between them. This CDR3 contains 12 residues.